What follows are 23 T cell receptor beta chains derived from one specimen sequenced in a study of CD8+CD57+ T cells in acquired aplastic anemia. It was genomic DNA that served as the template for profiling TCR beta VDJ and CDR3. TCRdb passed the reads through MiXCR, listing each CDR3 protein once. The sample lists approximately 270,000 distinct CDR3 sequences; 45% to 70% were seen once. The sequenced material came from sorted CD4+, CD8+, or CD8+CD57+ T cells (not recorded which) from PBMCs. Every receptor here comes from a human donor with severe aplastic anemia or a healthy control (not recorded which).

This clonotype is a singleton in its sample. CDR3 region: CATSEGPPEKLFF. In nucleotides, the CDR3 is TGTGCCACCAGTGAAGGACCTCCTGAAAAACTGTTTTTT. The chain combines TRBV24-1 with TRBJ1-4; no definite D call. This CDR3 has 13 amino acids. Germline CDR1 and CDR2: KGHDR and SFDVKD. V lost 4 bases and J lost 7, with 9 bases in between.

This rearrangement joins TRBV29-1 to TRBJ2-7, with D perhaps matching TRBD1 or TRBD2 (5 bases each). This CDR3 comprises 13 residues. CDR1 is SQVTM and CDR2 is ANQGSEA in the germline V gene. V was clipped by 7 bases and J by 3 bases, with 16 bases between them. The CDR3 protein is CSARVRGNYEQYF. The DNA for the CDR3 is TGCAGCGCAAGGGTACGGGGCAACTACGAGCAGTACTTC.

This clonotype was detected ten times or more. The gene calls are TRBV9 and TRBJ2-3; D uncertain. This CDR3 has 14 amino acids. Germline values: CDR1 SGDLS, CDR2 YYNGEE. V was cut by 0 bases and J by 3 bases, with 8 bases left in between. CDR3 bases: TGTGCCAGCAGCGTAGATCTGGGGACAGATACGCAGTATTTT. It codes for CASSVDLGTDTQYF.

The CDR3 loop is CASSLVSGALGEETQYF. CDR3 nucleotide sequence: TGTGCCAGCAGCTTAGTTTCAGGGGCTTTAGGAGAAGAGACCCAGTACTTC. The V and J genes are TRBV7-2 and TRBJ2-5, with D perhaps matching TRBD1 (6 bases). The CDR3 covers 17 residues. In germline, CDR1 is SGHTA, CDR2 FQGNSA. V gave up 1 base and J gave up 3 bases, with 18 bases separating them.

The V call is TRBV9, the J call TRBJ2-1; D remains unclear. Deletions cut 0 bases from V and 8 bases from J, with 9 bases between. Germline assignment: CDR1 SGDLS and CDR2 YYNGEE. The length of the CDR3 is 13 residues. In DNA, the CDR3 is TGTGCCAGCAGCGTAGAGGGCCGGGATGAGCAGTTCTTC. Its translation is CASSVEGRDEQFF.

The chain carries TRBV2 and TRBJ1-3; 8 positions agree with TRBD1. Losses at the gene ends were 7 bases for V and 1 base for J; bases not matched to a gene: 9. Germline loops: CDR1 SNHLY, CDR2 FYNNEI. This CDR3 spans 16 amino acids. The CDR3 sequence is CASTGLTGVSGNTIYF. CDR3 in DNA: TGTGCCAGCACGGGTTTGACAGGGGTTTCTGGAAACACCATATATTTT.

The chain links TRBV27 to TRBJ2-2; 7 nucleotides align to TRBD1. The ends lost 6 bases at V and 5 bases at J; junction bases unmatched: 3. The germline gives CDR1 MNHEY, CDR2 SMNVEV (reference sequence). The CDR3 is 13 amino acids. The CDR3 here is CASRQTGTGELFF. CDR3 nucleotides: TGTGCCAGCAGACAGACAGGGACCGGGGAGCTGTTTTTT.

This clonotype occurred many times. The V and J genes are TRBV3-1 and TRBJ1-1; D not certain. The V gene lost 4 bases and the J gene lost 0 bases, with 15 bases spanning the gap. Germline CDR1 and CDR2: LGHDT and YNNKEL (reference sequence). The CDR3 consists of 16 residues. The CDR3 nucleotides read TGTGCCAGCAGCCCTCGCATTGGCGGTTTGAACACTGAAGCTTTCTTT. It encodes CASSPRIGGLNTEAFF.

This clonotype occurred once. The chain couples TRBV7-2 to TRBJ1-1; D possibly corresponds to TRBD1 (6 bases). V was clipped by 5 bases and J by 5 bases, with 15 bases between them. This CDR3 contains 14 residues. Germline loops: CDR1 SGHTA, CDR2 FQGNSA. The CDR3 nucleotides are TGTGCCAGCAGCGTGACAGGTCGTAGAACTGAAGCTTTCTTT. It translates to CASSVTGRRTEAFF.

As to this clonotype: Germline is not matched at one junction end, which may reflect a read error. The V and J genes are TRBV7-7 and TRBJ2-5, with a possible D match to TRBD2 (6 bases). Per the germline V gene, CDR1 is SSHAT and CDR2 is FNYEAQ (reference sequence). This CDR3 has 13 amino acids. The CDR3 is CASSGLFRETQYF. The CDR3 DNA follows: TGTGCTAGCAGCGGACTATTTAGAGAGACCCAGTACTTC.

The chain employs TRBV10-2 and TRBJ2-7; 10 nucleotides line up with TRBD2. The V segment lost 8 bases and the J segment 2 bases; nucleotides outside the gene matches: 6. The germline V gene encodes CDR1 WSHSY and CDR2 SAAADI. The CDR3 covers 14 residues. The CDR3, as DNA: TGCGCCAGCGGAGGAGCGGGGGGGGCCTACGAGCAGTACTTC. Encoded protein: CASGGAGGAYEQYF.

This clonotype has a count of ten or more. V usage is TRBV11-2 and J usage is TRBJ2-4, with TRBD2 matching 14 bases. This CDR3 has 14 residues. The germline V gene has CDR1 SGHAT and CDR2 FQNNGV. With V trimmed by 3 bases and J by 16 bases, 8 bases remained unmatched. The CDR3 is CASSFGLAGGRFYF. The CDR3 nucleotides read TGTGCCAGCAGCTTCGGACTAGCGGGGGGCAGATTCTACTTC. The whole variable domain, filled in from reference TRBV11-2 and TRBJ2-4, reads EAGVAQSPRYKIIEKRQSVAFWCNPISGHATLYWYQQILGQGPKLLIQFQNNGVVDDSQLPKDRFSAERLKGVDSTLKIQPAKLEDSAVYLCASSFGLAGGRFYFGAGTRLSVL.

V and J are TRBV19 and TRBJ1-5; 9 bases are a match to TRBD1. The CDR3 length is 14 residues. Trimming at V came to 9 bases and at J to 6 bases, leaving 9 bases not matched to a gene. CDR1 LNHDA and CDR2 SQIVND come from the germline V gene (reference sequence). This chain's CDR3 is CASSLQGAAQPQHF. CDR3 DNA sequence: TGTGCCAGCAGTTTACAGGGGGCAGCTCAGCCCCAGCATTTT. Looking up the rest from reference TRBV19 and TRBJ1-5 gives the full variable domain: DGGITQSPKYLFRKEGQNVTLSCEQNLNHDAMYWYRQDPGQGLRLIYYSQIVNDFQKGDIAEGYSVSREKKESFPLTVTSAQKNPTAFYLCASSLQGAAQPQHFGDGTRLSIL.

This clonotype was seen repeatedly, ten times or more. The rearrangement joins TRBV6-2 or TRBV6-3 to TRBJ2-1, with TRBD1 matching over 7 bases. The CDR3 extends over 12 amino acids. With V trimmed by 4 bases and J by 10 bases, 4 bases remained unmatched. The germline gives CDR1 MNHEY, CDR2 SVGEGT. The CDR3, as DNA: TGTGCCAGCAGTTGGACAGGATACGAGCAGTTCTTC. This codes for CASSWTGYEQFF.

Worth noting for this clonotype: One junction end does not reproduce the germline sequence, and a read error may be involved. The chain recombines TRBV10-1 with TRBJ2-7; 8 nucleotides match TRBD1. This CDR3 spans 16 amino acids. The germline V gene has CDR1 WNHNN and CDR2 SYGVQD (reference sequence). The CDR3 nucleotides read TGTGCCATCAGGGGTGGGACAGGACAAGGAACCTACGAGCAGTACTTC. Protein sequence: CAIRGGTGQGTYEQYF.

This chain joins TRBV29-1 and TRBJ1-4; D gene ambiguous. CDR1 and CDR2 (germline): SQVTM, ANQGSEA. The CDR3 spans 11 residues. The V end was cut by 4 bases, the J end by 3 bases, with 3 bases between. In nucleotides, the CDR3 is TGCAGCGTTGTTTCTAATGAAAAACTGTTTTTT. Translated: CSVVSNEKLFF.

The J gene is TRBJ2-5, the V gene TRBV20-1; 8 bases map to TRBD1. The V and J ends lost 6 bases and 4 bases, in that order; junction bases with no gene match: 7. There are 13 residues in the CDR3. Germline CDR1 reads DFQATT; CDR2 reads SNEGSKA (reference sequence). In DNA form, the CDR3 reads TGCAGTGCAAGGCAGGGGGCAAGAGAGACCCAGTACTTC. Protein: CSARQGARETQYF.

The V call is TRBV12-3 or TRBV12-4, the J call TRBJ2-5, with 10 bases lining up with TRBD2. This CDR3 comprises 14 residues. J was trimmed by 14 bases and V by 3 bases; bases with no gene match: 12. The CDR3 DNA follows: TGTGCCAGCAGTTTTGGGGGACTAGCGAGTGAGACTTACTTC. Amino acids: CASSFGGLASETYF.

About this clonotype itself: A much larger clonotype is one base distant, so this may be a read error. The CDR3 reads CARSEGAYTEAFF. The DNA for the CDR3 is TGTGCCCGCAGTGAGGGGGCGTACACTGAAGCTTTCTTT. The chain has TRBV2 and TRBJ1-1, with 7 nucleotides matching TRBD1. The CDR3 runs 13 residues. Germline lookup yields CDR1 SNHLY and CDR2 FYNNEI.

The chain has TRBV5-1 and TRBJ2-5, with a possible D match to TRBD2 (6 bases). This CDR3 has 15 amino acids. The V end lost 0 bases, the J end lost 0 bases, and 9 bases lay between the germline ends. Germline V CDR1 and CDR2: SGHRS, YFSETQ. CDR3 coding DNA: TGCGCCAGCAGCTTGGGACGGGGGAACCAAGAGACCCAGTACTTC. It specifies CASSLGRGNQETQYF.

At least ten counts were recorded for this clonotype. In DNA form, the CDR3 reads TGTGCCAGCAGCTTGGGCGGCCACCAAGAGACCCAGTACTTC. This gives the protein CASSLGGHQETQYF. This chain uses TRBV13 with TRBJ2-5; D is uncertain. The CDR3 has 14 amino acids. Trimming left V 3 bases short and J 0 bases short, with 8 bases between. Germline V lookup: CDR1 PRHDT, CDR2 FYEKMQ (reference sequence).

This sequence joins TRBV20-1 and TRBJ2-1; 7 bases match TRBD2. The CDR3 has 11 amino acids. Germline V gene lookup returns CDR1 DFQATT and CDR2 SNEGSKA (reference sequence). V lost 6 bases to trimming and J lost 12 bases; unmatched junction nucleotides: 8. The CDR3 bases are TGCAGTGCCCTGATGGCTAGCGGGCAGTTCTTC. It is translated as CSALMASGQFF.

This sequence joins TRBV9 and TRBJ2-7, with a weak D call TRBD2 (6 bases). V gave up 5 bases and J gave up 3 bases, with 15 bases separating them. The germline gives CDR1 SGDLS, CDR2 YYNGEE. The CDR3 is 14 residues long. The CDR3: CASRPSGTGYEQYF. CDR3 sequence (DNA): TGTGCCAGCAGGCCTTCCGGGACTGGCTACGAGCAGTACTTC.